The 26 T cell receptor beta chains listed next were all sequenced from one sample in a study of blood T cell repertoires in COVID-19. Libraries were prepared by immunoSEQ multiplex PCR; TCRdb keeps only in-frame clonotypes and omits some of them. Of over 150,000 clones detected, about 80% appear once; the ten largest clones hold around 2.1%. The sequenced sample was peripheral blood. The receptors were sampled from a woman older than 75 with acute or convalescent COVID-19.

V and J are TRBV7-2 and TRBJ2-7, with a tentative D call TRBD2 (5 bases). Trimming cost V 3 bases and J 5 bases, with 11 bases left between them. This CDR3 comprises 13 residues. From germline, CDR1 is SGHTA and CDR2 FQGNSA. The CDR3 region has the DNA TGTGCCAGCAGCTTGGATCTAGCACACGAGCAGTACTTC. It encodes CASSLDLAHEQYF. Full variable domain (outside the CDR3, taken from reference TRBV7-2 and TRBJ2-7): GAGVSQSPSNKVTEKGKDVELRCDPISGHTALYWYRQSLGQGLEFLIYFQGNSAPDKSGLPSDRFSAERTGGSVSTLTIQRTQQEDSAVYLCASSLDLAHEQYFGPGTRLTVT.

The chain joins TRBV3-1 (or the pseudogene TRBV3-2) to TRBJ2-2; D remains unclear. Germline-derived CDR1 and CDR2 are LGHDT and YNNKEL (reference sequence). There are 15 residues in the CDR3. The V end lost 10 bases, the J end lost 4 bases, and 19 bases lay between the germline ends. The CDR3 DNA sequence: TGTGCCACCCTAGATCAAGATAGAGGCACCGGGGAGCTGTTTTTT. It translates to CATLDQDRGTGELFF.

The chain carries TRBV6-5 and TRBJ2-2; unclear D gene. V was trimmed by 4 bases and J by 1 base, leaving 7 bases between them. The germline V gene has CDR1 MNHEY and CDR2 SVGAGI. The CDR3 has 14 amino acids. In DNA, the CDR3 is TGTGCCAGCAGTTTCGTCAGGAACACCGGGGAGCTGTTTTTT. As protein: CASSFVRNTGELFF.

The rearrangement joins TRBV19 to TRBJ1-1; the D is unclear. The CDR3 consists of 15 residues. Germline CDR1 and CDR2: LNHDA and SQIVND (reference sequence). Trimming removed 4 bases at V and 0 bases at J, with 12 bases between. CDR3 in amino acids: CASSSGARMNTEAFF. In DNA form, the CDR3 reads TGTGCCAGTAGTAGTGGAGCGCGCATGAACACTGAAGCTTTCTTT.

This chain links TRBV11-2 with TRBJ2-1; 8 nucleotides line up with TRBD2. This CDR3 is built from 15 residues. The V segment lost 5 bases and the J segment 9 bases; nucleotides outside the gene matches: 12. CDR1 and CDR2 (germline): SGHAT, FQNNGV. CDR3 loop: CASSRGGMLSLEQFF. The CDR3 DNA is TGTGCCAGCAGCCGCGGGGGGATGCTATCCCTTGAGCAGTTCTTC.

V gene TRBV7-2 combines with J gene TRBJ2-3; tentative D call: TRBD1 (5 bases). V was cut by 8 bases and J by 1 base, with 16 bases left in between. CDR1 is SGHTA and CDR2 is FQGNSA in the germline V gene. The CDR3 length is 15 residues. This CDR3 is CASRLGRAGTDTQYF. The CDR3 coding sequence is TGTGCCAGCCGTCTGGGCAGGGCGGGCACAGATACGCAGTATTTT.

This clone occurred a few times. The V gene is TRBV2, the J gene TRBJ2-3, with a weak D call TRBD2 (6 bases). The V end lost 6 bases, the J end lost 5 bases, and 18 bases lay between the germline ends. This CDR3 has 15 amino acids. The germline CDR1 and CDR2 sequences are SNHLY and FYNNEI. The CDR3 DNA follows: TGTGCCAGCAGGGATTCCGGATACGGGGGAGATACGCAGTATTTT. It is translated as CASRDSGYGGDTQYF.

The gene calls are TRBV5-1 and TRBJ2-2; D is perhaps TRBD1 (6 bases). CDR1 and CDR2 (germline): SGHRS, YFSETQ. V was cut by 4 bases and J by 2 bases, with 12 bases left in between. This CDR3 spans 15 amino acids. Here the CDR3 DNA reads TGCGCCAGCAGCCTACTACAGGGAAACACCGGGGAGCTGTTTTTT. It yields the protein CASSLLQGNTGELFF.

The CDR3 loop reads CASGDRSNEKLFF. Here the CDR3 DNA reads TGTGCCAGTGGGGACAGATCTAATGAAAAACTGTTTTTT. The rearrangement joins TRBV6-5 to TRBJ1-4; 7 nucleotides agree with TRBD1. Germline assignment: CDR1 MNHEY and CDR2 SVGAGI. The J segment lost 3 bases and the V segment lost 9 bases, leaving 4 bases of the junction unmatched. The length of the CDR3 is 13 residues.

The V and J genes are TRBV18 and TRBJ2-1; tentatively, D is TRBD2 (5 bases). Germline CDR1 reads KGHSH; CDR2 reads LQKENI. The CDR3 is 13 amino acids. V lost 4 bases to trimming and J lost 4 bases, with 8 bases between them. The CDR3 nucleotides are TGTGCCAGCTCACTTACTAGTTACAATGAGCAGTTCTTC. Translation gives CASSLTSYNEQFF.

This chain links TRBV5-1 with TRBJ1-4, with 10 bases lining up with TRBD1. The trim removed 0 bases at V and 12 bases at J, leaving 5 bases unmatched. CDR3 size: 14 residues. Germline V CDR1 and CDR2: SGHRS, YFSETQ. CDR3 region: CASSLGQGAGELFF. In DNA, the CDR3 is TGCGCCAGCAGCTTGGGACAGGGGGCCGGGGAACTGTTTTTT. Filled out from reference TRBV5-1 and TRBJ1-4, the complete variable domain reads KAGVTQTPRYLIKTRGQQVTLSCSPISGHRSVSWYQQTPGQGLQFLFEYFSETQRNKGNFPGRFSGRQFSNSRSEMNVSTLELGDSALYLCASSLGQGAGELFFGSGTQLSVL.

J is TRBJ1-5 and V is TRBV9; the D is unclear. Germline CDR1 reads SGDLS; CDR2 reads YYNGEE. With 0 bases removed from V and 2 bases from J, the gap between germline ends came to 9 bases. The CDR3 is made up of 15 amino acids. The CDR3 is CASSVGPGGNQPQHF. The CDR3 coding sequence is TGTGCCAGCAGCGTAGGTCCAGGTGGCAATCAGCCCCAGCATTTT.

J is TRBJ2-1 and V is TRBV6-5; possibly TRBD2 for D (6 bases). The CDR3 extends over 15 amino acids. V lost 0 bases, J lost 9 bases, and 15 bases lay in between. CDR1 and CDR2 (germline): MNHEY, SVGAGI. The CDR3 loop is CASSYSSASVREQFF. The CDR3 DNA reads TGTGCCAGCAGTTACTCTTCCGCTAGCGTACGTGAGCAGTTCTTC.

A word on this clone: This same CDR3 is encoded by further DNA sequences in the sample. In nucleotides, the CDR3 is TGTGCCAGCAGCTTAGGATCCAGGGGTGCAGATACGCAGTATTTT. This sequence encodes CASSLGSRGADTQYF. J is TRBJ2-3 and V is TRBV7-9, with a possible D match to TRBD1 (6 bases). Germline V gene lookup returns CDR1 SEHNR and CDR2 FQNEAQ (reference sequence). The germline V and J ends were trimmed by 1 base and 4 bases, with 12 bases remaining between them. The CDR3 length is 15 residues. Variable domain in full (rest from reference TRBV7-9 and TRBJ2-3): DTGVSQNPRHKITKRGQNVTFRCDPISEHNRLYWYRQTLGQGPEFLTYFQNEAQLEKSRLLSDRFSAERPKGSFSTLEIQRTEQGDSAMYLCASSLGSRGADTQYFGPGTRLTVL.

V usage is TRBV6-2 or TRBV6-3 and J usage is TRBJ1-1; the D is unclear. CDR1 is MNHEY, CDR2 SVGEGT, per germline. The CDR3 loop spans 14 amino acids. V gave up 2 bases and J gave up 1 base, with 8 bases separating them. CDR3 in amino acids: CASSYGDGNTEAFF. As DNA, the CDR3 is TGTGCCAGCAGTTACGGAGACGGGAACACTGAAGCTTTCTTT.

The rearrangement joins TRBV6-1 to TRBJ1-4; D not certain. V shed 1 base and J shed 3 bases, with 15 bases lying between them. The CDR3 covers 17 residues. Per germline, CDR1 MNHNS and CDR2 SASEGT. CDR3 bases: TGTGCCAGCAGTGAAGAGGCGGAGGCTCGGGCTAATGAAAAACTGTTTTTT. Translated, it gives CASSEEAEARANEKLFF.

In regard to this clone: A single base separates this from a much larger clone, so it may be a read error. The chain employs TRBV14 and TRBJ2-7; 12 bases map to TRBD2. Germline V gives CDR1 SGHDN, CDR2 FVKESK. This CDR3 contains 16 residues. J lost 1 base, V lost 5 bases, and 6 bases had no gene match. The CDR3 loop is CASSWRTSGVSYEQYF. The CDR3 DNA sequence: TGTGCCAGCAGCTGGAGGACTAGCGGGGTTTCCTACGAGCAGTACTTC.

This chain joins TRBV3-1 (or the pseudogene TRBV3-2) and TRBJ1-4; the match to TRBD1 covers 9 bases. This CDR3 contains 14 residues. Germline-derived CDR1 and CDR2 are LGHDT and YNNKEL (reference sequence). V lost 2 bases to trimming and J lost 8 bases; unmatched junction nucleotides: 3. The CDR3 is CASSQRQGGEKLFF. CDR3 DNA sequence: TGTGCCAGCAGCCAAAGACAGGGGGGGGAAAAACTGTTTTTT.

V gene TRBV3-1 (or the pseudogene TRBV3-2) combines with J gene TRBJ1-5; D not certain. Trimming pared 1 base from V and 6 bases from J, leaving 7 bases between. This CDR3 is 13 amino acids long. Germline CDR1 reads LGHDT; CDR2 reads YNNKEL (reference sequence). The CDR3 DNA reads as TGTGCCAGCAGCCAAGGTCCAGGTCAGCCCCAGCATTTT. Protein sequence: CASSQGPGQPQHF.

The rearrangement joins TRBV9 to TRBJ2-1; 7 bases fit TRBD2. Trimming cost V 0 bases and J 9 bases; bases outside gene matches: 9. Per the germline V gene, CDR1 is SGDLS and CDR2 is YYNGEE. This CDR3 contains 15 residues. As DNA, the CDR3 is TGTGCCAGCAGCGTAGACCCCACGGGGAGGGGTGAGCAGTTCTTC. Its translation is CASSVDPTGRGEQFF.

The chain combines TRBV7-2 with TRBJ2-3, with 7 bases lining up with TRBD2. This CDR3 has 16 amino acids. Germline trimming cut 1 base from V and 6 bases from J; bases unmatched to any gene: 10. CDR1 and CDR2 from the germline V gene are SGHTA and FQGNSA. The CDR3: CASSLGGGFKLDTQYF. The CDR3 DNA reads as TGTGCCAGCAGCTTAGGCGGGGGTTTCAAGTTGGATACGCAGTATTTT.

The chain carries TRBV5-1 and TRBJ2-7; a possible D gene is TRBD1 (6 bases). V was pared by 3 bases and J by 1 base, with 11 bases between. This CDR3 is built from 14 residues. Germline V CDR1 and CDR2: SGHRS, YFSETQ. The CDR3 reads CASSSATGSYEQYF. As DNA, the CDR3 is TGCGCCAGCAGCTCAGCGACAGGTTCCTACGAGCAGTACTTC.

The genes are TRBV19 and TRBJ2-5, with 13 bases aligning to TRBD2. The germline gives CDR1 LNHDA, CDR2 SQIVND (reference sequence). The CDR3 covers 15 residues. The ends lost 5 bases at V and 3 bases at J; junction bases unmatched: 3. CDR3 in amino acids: CASSLGLAGKETQYF. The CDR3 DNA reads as TGTGCCAGTAGTCTGGGACTAGCGGGAAAAGAGACCCAGTACTTC.

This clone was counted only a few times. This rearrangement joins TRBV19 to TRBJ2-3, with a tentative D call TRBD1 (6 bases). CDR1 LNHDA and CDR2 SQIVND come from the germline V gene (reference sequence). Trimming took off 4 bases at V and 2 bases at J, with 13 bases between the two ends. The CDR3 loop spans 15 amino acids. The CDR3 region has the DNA TGTGCCAGTAGTAGGGAGAGGGGGATCACAGATACGCAGTATTTT. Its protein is CASSRERGITDTQYF.

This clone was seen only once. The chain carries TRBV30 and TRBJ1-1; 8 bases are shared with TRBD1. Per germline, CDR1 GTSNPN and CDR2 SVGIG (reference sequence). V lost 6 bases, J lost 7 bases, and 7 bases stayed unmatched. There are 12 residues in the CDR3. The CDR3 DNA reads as TGTGCCTGCAACCAGGGGGCAAGTGAAGCTTTCTTT. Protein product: CACNQGASEAFF.

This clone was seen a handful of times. CDR3: CASRGDRNQPQHF. The CDR3 DNA reads as TGTGCCAGCCGGGGGGACAGGAATCAGCCCCAGCATTTT. The chain recombines TRBV7-8 with TRBJ1-5, with 8 nucleotides matching TRBD1. Trimming removed 8 bases from V and 4 bases from J; junction bases left unmatched: 4. In germline, CDR1 is SGHVS, CDR2 FQNEAQ. The CDR3 extends over 13 amino acids. The entire variable domain, with the rest obtained from reference TRBV7-8 and TRBJ1-5, is as follows: GAGVSQSPRYKVAKRGQDVALRCDPISGHVSLFWYQQALGQGPEFLTYFQNEAQLDKSGLPSDRFFAERPEGSVSTLKIQRTQQEDSAVYLCASRGDRNQPQHFGDGTRLSIL.